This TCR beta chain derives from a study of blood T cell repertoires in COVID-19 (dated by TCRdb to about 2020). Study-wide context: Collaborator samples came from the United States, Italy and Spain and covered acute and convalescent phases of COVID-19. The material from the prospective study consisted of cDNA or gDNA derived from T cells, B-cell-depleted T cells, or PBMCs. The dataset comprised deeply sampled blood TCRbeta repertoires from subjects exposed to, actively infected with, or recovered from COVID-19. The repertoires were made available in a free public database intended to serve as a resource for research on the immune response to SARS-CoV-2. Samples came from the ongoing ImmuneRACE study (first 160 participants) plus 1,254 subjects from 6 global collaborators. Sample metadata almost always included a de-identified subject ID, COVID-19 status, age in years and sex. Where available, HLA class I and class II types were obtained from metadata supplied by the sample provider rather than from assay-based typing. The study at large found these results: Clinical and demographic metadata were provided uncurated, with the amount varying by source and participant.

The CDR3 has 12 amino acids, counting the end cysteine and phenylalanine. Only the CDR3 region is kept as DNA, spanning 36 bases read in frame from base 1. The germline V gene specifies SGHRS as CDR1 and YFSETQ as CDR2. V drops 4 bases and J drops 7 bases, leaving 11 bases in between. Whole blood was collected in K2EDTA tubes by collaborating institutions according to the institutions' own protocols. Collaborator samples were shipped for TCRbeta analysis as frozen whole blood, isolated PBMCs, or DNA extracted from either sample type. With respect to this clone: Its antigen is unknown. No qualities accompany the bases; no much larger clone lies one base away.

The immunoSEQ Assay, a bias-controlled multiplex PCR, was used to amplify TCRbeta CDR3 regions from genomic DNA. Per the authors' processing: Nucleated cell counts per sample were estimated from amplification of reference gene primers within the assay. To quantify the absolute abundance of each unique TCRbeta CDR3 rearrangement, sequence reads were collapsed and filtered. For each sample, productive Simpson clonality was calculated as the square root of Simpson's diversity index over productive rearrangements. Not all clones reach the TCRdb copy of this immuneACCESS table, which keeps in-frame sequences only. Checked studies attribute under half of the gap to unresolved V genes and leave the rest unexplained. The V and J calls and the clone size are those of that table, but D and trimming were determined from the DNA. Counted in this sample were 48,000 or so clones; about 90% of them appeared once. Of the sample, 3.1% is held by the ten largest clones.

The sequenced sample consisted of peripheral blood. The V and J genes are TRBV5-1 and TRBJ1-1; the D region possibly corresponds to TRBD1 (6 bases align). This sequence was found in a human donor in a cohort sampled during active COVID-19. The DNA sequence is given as TGCGCCAGCAGCGGGGACAAGAATGAAGCTTTCTTT. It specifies CASSGDKNEAFF.